Following are 23 T cell receptor beta chains from one sample sequenced in a study of shared clonotypes between healthy human individuals. Sequencing used immunoSEQ multiplex PCR; TCRdb keeps in-frame clones, though not all of them. The sample carries 2.5 million or so clones, 90% to 95% recorded once. The sample taken for sequencing was naive CD4+ T cells sorted from blood. Subset noted: CD45RA+ positively selected. These receptors all stem from a man younger than 35 in good health.

In regard to this clone: Within the sample, other DNA sequences also encode this same CDR3. The rearrangement uses TRBV18 and TRBJ2-7; TRBD1 matches 11 bases. After removal of 1 base from V and 4 bases from J, the junction contained 3 bases not matched to a gene. Germline loops: CDR1 KGHSH, CDR2 LQKENI. CDR3 length: 15 amino acids. The CDR3 here is CASSPLGTGGYEQYF. The DNA of the CDR3 is TGTGCCAGCTCACCACTTGGGACAGGGGGATACGAGCAGTACTTC.

The chain links TRBV7-3 to TRBJ2-1, with 10 nucleotides matching TRBD2. This CDR3 spans 12 amino acids. The junction had 1 base not matched to a gene; V was cut back by 4 bases and J by 10 bases. Germline V gene lookup returns CDR1 SGHTA and CDR2 FQGTGA. This chain's CDR3 is CASSYSGGEQFF. For the CDR3, the DNA is TGTGCCAGCAGCTATAGCGGGGGGGAGCAGTTCTTC.

This chain joins TRBV5-1 and TRBJ2-3; the D gene is possibly TRBD1 (5 bases). The CDR3 loop spans 13 amino acids. Trimming cost V 2 bases and J 5 bases, with 9 bases left between them. The germline gives CDR1 SGHRS, CDR2 YFSETQ. CDR3 nucleotides: TGCGCCAGCAGCTTATATGGACAAGATACGCAGTATTTT. It yields the protein CASSLYGQDTQYF.

The chain couples TRBV2 to TRBJ1-6, with D maybe TRBD1 (6 bases). V dropped 7 bases and J dropped 1 base, with 14 bases sitting between them. The CDR3 spans 16 residues. Germline values: CDR1 SNHLY, CDR2 FYNNEI. The CDR3 DNA reads as TGTGCCAGCACTTTGGAGCAGGGGTCCTATAATTCACCCCTCCACTTT. It yields the protein CASTLEQGSYNSPLHF. Full variable domain (rest looked up from reference TRBV2 and TRBJ1-6): EPEVTQTPSHQVTQMGQEVILRCVPISNHLYFYWYRQILGQKVEFLVSFYNNEISEKSEIFDDQFSVERPDGSNFTLKIRSTKLEDSAMYFCASTLEQGSYNSPLHFGNGTRLTVT.

This chain uses TRBV19 with TRBJ2-3; possible D gene TRBD2, 6 bases. The CDR3 totals 14 residues. Trimming shortened V by 7 bases and J by 1 base, and 12 bases separated the two germline ends. Germline V CDR1 and CDR2: LNHDA, SQIVND (reference sequence). This CDR3 is CASNIAVGTDTQYF. The CDR3 nucleotides are TGTGCCAGTAACATAGCGGTAGGCACAGATACGCAGTATTTT.

This rearrangement joins TRBV7-3 to TRBJ2-5; D unclear. Germline V gene data show CDR1 as SGHTA and CDR2 as FQGTGA. The CDR3 is made up of 13 amino acids. V was shortened by 5 bases and J by 5 bases, with 12 bases between the two germline ends. DNA of the CDR3: TGTGCCAGCAGCCCCGGTGTCCCGGAGACCCAGTACTTC. Its protein product is CASSPGVPETQYF.

The sample holds a few counts of this clone. V gene TRBV6-5 combines with J gene TRBJ1-1, with a tentative D call TRBD1 (5 bases). V lost 4 bases and J lost 11, with 11 bases in between. Germline-derived CDR1 and CDR2 are MNHEY and SVGAGI. The CDR3 spans 11 residues. Written as DNA, the CDR3 is TGTGCCAGCAGTTCTCAGGGTATGGCTTTCTTT. It codes for CASSSQGMAFF.

This chain links TRBV18 with TRBJ2-5, with a possible D match to TRBD2 (5 bases). Germline V CDR1 and CDR2: KGHSH, LQKENI. This CDR3 spans 15 amino acids. Trimming took 6 bases from V and 2 from J, leaving 16 bases between them. The DNA of the CDR3 is TGTGCCAGCTCGACTACCAATCCCCTACAAGAGACCCAGTACTTC. Its translation: CASSTTNPLQETQYF.

The chain recombines TRBV7-8 with TRBJ1-1, with D perhaps TRBD1 (5 bases). This CDR3 is built from 14 residues. Per germline, CDR1 SGHVS and CDR2 FQNEAQ. The V end lost 3 bases, the J end lost 2 bases, and 10 bases lay between the germline ends. CDR3 in DNA: TGTGCCAGCAGCTTCAGGGACTCCAACACTGAAGCTTTCTTT. Protein product: CASSFRDSNTEAFF.

The V gene is TRBV9, the J gene TRBJ1-4; possible D gene TRBD1, 5 bases. Trimming cost V 3 bases and J 6 bases, with 12 bases left between them. From germline, CDR1 is SGDLS and CDR2 YYNGEE. The CDR3 sequence is 14 residues long. The CDR3 spells CASSEFGTDEKLFF. The CDR3 nucleotides read TGTGCCAGCAGCGAATTCGGGACGGATGAAAAACTGTTTTTT. The variable domain in full, with the rest retrieved from reference TRBV9 and TRBJ1-4, is DSGVTQTPKHLITATGQRVTLRCSPRSGDLSVYWYQQSLDQGLQFLIQYYNGEERAKGNILERFSAQQFPDLHSELNLSSLELGDSALYFCASSEFGTDEKLFFGSGTQLSVL.

The chain links TRBV30 to TRBJ2-5, with TRBD2 matching over 8 bases. J gave up 4 bases and V 8 bases, and 9 bases lay outside the gene matches. The CDR3 length is 13 residues. Per germline, CDR1 GTSNPN and CDR2 SVGIG (reference sequence). CDR3 protein: CAGGGGPGETQYF. The CDR3 DNA is TGTGCCGGCGGCGGGGGGCCGGGAGAGACCCAGTACTTC.

The CDR3 is CASSFGLAGVIGEQYF. The CDR3 nucleotides are TGTGCCAGCAGCTTCGGACTAGCGGGAGTGATTGGCGAGCAGTACTTC. The rearrangement joins TRBV7-2 to TRBJ2-7, with TRBD2 matching over 13 bases. The CDR3 covers 16 residues. The V gene's germline CDR1 is SGHTA and CDR2 FQGNSA. The V and J ends lost 3 bases and 6 bases, in that order; junction bases with no gene match: 8. The full variable domain, in which reference TRBV7-2 and TRBJ2-7 provide the parts outside the CDR3, is GAGVSQSPSNKVTEKGKDVELRCDPISGHTALYWYRQSLGQGLEFLIYFQGNSAPDKSGLPSDRFSAERTGGSVSTLTIQRTQQEDSAVYLCASSFGLAGVIGEQYFGPGTRLTVT.

The gene calls are TRBV6-4 and TRBJ2-3, with 7 nucleotides matching TRBD1. CDR3 length equals 13 residues. Germline assignment: CDR1 MRHNA and CDR2 SNTAGT. V dropped 4 bases and J dropped 11; count of bases not matched to a gene: 9. The CDR3 spells CASSVQGVYVQYF. The CDR3 coding sequence is TGTGCCAGCAGTGTCCAGGGGGTTTACGTGCAGTATTTT.

As to this clone: Other DNA sequences in the sample encode the same CDR3. The chain recombines TRBV7-2 with TRBJ2-7, with D unresolved. The CDR3 has 13 residues. Per the germline V gene, CDR1 is SGHTA and CDR2 is FQGNSA. The ends were cut back, 1 base at V and 3 bases at J, with 7 bases in the middle. Here the CDR3 reads CASSLGVGYEQYF. The CDR3 nucleotides read TGTGCCAGCAGCTTAGGAGTTGGCTACGAGCAGTACTTC.

This clone was seen a single time. The chain carries TRBV5-1 and TRBJ2-1, with D maybe TRBD1 (6 bases). The CDR3 has 16 amino acids. V lost 0 bases and J 4 bases, leaving 14 bases between the germline ends. CDR1 is SGHRS, CDR2 YFSETQ, per germline. The CDR3 here is CASSLGLQGRYNEQFF. The CDR3 bases are TGCGCCAGCAGCTTGGGTTTGCAGGGGCGATACAATGAGCAGTTCTTC. Full variable domain (missing parts from reference TRBV5-1 and TRBJ2-1): KAGVTQTPRYLIKTRGQQVTLSCSPISGHRSVSWYQQTPGQGLQFLFEYFSETQRNKGNFPGRFSGRQFSNSRSEMNVSTLELGDSALYLCASSLGLQGRYNEQFFGPGTRLTVL.

The CDR3 loop reads CASRKTGLNGYTF. The CDR3 DNA reads TGTGCCAGCAGGAAGACAGGGCTAAATGGCTACACCTTC. The chain employs TRBV28 and TRBJ1-2, with 7 bases fitting TRBD1. With 6 bases clipped from V and 6 bases from J, the junction kept 7 bases outside the gene matches. Germline-derived CDR1 and CDR2 are MDHEN and SYDVKM. This CDR3 region has 13 residues.

The rearrangement links TRBV19 to TRBJ1-5, with D maybe TRBD1 (5 bases). V dropped 6 bases and J dropped 3 bases, with 15 bases sitting between them. The CDR3 contains 15 residues. Germline CDR1 LNHDA, CDR2 SQIVND (reference sequence). The DNA of the CDR3 is TGTGCCAGTAGGATCCGGGACGGCCCCAATCAGCCCCAGCATTTT. This codes for CASRIRDGPNQPQHF. The complete variable domain, with remaining parts taken from reference TRBV19 and TRBJ1-5, reads DGGITQSPKYLFRKEGQNVTLSCEQNLNHDAMYWYRQDPGQGLRLIYYSQIVNDFQKGDIAEGYSVSREKKESFPLTVTSAQKNPTAFYLCASRIRDGPNQPQHFGDGTRLSIL.

The chain employs TRBV7-2 and TRBJ1-2; D remains unclear. Between the trimmed V and J ends, which lost 3 bases and 0 bases, there was a span of 11 bases. CDR1 and CDR2 from the germline V gene are SGHTA and FQGNSA. The CDR3 spans 15 residues. CDR3 sequence (DNA): TGTGCCAGCAGCTTGTCCGCTGTAGCTAACTATGGCTACACCTTC. It encodes CASSLSAVANYGYTF.

V usage is TRBV27 and J usage is TRBJ1-5; 9 bases are a match to TRBD1. CDR3 length equals 19 residues. J was trimmed by 0 bases and V by 5 bases; bases with no gene match: 14. Germline CDR1 reads MNHEY; CDR2 reads SMNVEV (reference sequence). The DNA of the CDR3 is TGTGCCAGCAGTCTTACAGGGGGCGCGGGGAGATATAGCAATCAGCCCCAGCATTTT. Protein sequence: CASSLTGGAGRYSNQPQHF.

This rearrangement joins TRBV6-5 to TRBJ2-7, with D possibly TRBD1 on 6 matching bases. Trimming pared 2 bases from V and 1 base from J, leaving 12 bases between. CDR3 size: 15 residues. Germline CDR1 and CDR2: MNHEY and SVGAGI. CDR3 protein: CASSYGQGISYEQYF. The CDR3, as DNA: TGTGCCAGCAGTTACGGGCAGGGGATATCCTACGAGCAGTACTTC.

About this clone: Other DNA sequences in the same sample also yield this CDR3. The chain links TRBV18 to TRBJ2-5; D is undetermined. Germline lookup yields CDR1 KGHSH and CDR2 LQKENI. V lost 1 base and J 2 bases, leaving 5 bases between the germline ends. There are 13 residues in the CDR3. This CDR3 is CASSPLEQETQYF. The CDR3 DNA reads TGTGCCAGCTCACCACTAGAGCAAGAGACCCAGTACTTC.

Concerning this clone itself: The junction does not match germline at one end; this may be a read error. V is TRBV7-7 and J is TRBJ2-5; D unresolved. The CDR3 covers 13 residues. Germline V gene data show CDR1 as SSHAT and CDR2 as FNYEAQ (reference sequence). The CDR3 loop is CASRFLGEETQYF. The CDR3 nucleotides read TGTGCTAGCAGGTTCCTAGGCGAGGAGACCCAGTACTTC.

This clone was detected once. V gene TRBV5-1 combines with J gene TRBJ2-7, with D tentatively TRBD2 (5 bases). The CDR3 is made up of 14 amino acids. CDR1 SGHRS and CDR2 YFSETQ come from the germline V gene. V was cut by 0 bases and J by 5 bases, with 12 bases left in between. The CDR3 nucleotides are TGCGCCAGCAGCTTGGCCGGAGGTTCCCACGAGCAGTACTTC. Amino acids: CASSLAGGSHEQYF.